This T cell receptor (beta chain) appears in the sequencing data of a study of T cell clonotyping in hematopoietic cell transplantation. The study, taken as a whole, reports: Pathologically expanded recipient clonotypes increased progressively from day 30 to day 180 as diversity fell.

About this clone itself: The antigen is unknown.

This table comes from immunoSEQ multiplex PCR, and its TCRdb copy is limited to in-frame clones, with some not included. The sample lists 35,000 to 50,000 clones, 85% occurring once. Time point given: recipient sample about 28 days before transplant, after cytoreduction. Recipients were bled about 28 days pretransplant and at posttransplant days 30, 100, 180. The CDR3 is 17 amino acids. Germline CDR1 LGHNA, CDR2 YNFKEQ. Trimming cost V 1 base and J 0 bases; bases outside gene matches: 5. V gene TRBV4-2 combines with J gene TRBJ2-3; 9 bases fit TRBD2. The material was peripheral blood mononuclear cells, obtained before stem cell transplant. This TCR came from a man aged 55 to 70 with acute myeloid leukemia. Some clones in this sample may be carry-over from other donors' samples. As DNA, the CDR3 is TGTGCCAGCAGCCAAGTTGCTAGCGGGGCAAGCACAGATACGCAGTATTTT. Residues: CASSQVASGASTDTQYF.